This T cell receptor (beta chain) is drawn from a study of Graves' ophthalmopathy and Graves' hyperthyroidism. Findings and caveats of the study: Most thyroid-expanded clonotypes exceeding 0.001 frequency were also found in blood.

On this clonotype itself: Its antigen is currently unknown.

Investigators amplified TCR beta CDR3 regions from RNA transcripts. Amplification began with first-round RT-PCR using HTBI primers, then second-round multiplex PCR was performed. TCRdb recomputed calls from the multiplex PCR reads with MiXCR, one row per CDR3 protein. The repertoire includes approximately 700,000 distinct CDR3 sequences, around 40% of them detected once, and 44% sits in the top ten. CDR3 size: 16 residues. Trimming stripped 1 base from V and 3 bases from J, with 13 bases between. Per germline, CDR1 SGHTA and CDR2 FQGNSA. What was sequenced was peripheral blood. The clonotype was recovered from an adult man with Graves' ophthalmopathy. The chain couples TRBV7-2 to TRBJ1-5; TRBD1 is a possible D gene (5 bases). The CDR3 spells CASSLGGRGDNQPQHF. The CDR3 coding sequence is TGTGCCAGCAGCTTAGGGGGACGGGGGGACAATCAGCCCCAGCATTTT.